This T cell receptor (beta chain) came from a study of blood T cell repertoires in COVID-19. The protocol was immunoSEQ multiplex PCR, while the TCRdb copy is restricted to in-frame clones and leaves out a portion. The data show some 300,000 clones, about 88% seen once. Unmatched junction bases numbered 6, after V lost 5 bases and J lost 5 bases. The germline CDR1 and CDR2 sequences are MNHEY and SMNVEV (reference sequence). This CDR3 is built from 14 residues. The source of this sequence is a woman aged 55-69 years in a cohort exposed to, infected with or recovered from COVID-19 (not recorded which). The chain is built from TRBV27 and TRBJ2-5, with 9 bases matching TRBD1. Sequencing was carried out using PBMCs or T cells enriched from blood (not recorded which). CDR3 sequence (DNA): TGTGCCAGCAGTATGGGACAGGGAGGGGAGACCCAGTACTTC. It specifies CASSMGQGGETQYF.